This T cell receptor (beta chain) appears in the sequencing data of a study of graft-versus-host responses after intestinal transplantation. About the research overall: Transplants were multivisceral, liver-intestinal, or isolated intestinal. After anti-thymocyte globulin induction, recipients took tacrolimus and steroids for approximately three years. Study-level points and caveats: Some GvH clones were seen earlier in gut or blood, suggesting intestinal origin.

Clones were sequenced by immunoSEQ multiplex PCR, and TCRdb holds only the in-frame ones, with some missing. The data contain over 90,000 clones, 93% of them singletons. CDR1 and CDR2 (germline): WNHNN, SYGVQD (reference sequence). The CDR3 sequence is 13 residues long. V shed 3 bases and J shed 10 bases, with 15 bases lying between them. There are a few counts of this clone. Antigen unknown. Source: unstimulated CD8+ T cells sorted from spleen or lymph node cells, taken before intestinal transplant. The sequence was obtained from a human donor who received an intestinal transplant. V gene TRBV10-1 combines with J gene TRBJ1-2; maybe TRBD1 (6 bases). The CDR3: CASSDAGQPAYTF. CDR3 bases: TGCGCCAGCAGTGACGCTGGACAGCCGGCCTACACCTTC.